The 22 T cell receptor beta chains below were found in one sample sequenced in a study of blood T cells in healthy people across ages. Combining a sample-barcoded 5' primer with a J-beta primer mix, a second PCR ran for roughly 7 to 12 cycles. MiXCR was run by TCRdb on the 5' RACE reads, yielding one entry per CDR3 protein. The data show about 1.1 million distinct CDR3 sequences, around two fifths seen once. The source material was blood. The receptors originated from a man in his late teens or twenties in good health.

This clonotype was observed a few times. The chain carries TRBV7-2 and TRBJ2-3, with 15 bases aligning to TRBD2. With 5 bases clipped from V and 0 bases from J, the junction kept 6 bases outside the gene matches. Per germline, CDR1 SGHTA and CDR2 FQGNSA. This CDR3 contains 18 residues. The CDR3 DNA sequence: TGTGCCAGCAGCATAAGGACTAGCGGGGGGGCGAGCACAGATACGCAGTATTTT. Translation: CASSIRTSGGASTDTQYF.

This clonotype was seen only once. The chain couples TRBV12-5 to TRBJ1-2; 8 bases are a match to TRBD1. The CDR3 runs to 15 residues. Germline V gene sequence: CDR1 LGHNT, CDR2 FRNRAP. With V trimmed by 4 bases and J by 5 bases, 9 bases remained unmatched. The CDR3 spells CASGSVAQGAYGYTF. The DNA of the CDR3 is TGTGCTAGTGGTTCTGTCGCGCAGGGGGCGTATGGCTACACCTTC.

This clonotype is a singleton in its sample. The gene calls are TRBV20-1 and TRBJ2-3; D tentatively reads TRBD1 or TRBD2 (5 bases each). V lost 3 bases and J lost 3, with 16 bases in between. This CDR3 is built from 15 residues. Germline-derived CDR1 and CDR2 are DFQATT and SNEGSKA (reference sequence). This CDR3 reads CSARDTGTLTDTQYF. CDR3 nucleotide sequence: TGCAGTGCTAGGGATACCGGGACCCTAACAGATACGCAGTATTTT.

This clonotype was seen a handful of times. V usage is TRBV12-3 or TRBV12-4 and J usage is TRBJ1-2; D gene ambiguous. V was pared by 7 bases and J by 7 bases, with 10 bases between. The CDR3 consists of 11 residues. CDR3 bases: TGTGCCAGCACCGAGGAGGTTGGCTACACCTTC. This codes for CASTEEVGYTF.

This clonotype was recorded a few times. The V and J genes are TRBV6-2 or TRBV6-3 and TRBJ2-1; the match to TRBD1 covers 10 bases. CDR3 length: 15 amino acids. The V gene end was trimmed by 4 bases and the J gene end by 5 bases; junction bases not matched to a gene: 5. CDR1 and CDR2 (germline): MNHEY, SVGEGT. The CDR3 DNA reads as TGTGCCAGCAGTTCCCGGGACAGGGGAAACAATGAGCAGTTCTTC. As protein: CASSSRDRGNNEQFF.

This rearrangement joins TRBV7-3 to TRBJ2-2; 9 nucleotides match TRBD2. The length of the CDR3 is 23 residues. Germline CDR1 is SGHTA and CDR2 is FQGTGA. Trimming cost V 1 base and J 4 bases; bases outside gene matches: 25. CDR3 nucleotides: TGTGCCAGCAGCTTAAACGGAGGGGTATCGAGACTAGCGGCTAACGAAGGCACCGGGGAGCTGTTTTTT. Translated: CASSLNGGVSRLAANEGTGELFF.

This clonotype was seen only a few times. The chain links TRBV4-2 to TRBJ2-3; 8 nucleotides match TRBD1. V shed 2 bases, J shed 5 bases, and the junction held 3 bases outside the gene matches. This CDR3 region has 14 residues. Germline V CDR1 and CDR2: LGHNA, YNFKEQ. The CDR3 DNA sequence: TGTGCCAGCAGCCAACCCAGGGGGCTAGATACGCAGTATTTT. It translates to CASSQPRGLDTQYF.

CDR3 bases: TGCGCCAGCAGCTCAGACCTGGGCTCCTACAATGAGCAGTTCTTC. This translates into CASSSDLGSYNEQFF. The chain is built from TRBV5-1 and TRBJ2-1, with unresolved D. CDR3 length: 15 amino acids. V was trimmed by 3 bases and J by 0 bases, leaving 10 bases between them. The germline V gene has CDR1 SGHRS and CDR2 YFSETQ.

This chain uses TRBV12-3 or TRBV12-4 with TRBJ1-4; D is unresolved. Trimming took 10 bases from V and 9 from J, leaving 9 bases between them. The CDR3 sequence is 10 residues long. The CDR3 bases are TGTGCCAAAAAGCACCAAAAACTGTTTTTT. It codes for CAKKHQKLFF.

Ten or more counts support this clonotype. The CDR3 DNA reads TGTGCCATCAAGGGGGAGAGAAACACTGAAGCTTTCTTT. It yields the protein CAIKGERNTEAFF. The V gene is TRBV10-3, the J gene TRBJ1-1; perhaps TRBD1 as D (6 bases). The CDR3 has 13 amino acids. The germline V and J ends were trimmed by 7 bases and 2 bases, with 11 bases remaining between them. Germline V gives CDR1 ENHRY, CDR2 SYGVKD.

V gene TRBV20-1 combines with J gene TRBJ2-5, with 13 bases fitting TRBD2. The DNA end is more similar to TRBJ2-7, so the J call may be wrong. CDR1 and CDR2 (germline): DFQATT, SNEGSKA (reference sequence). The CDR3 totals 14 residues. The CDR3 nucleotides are TGCAGTGCTGAAGGGACTAGCGGGGATTACGAGCAGTACTTC. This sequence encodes CSAEGTSGDYEQYF.

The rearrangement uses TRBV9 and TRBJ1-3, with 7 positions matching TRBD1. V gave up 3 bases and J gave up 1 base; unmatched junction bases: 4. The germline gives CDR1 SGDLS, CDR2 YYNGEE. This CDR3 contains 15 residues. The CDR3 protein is CASSGDRESGNTIYF. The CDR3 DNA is TGTGCCAGCAGCGGCGACAGGGAGTCTGGAAACACCATATATTTT.

CDR3 region: CSAMSLRGLQSYEQFF. CDR3 DNA: TGCAGTGCAATGAGCCTCCGGGGCCTTCAAAGCTACGAGCAGTTCTTC. The V and J genes are TRBV20-1 and TRBJ2-1, with D perhaps TRBD1 or TRBD2 (5 bases each). V was pared by 6 bases and J by 10 bases, with 28 bases between. CDR1 and CDR2 from the germline V gene are DFQATT and SNEGSKA (reference sequence). CDR3 length: 16 residues.

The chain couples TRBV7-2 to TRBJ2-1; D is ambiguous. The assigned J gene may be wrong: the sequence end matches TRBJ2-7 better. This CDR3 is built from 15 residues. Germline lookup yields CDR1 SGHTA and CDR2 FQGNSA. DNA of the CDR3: TGTGCCAGCAGCTTAGCCCAGGTCTCCTACAATGAGCAGTACTTC. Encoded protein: CASSLAQVSYNEQYF.

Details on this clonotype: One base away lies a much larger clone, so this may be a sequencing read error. The CDR3 region is CVSSFQGGNTEAFF. The DNA for the CDR3 is TGTGTCAGCAGTTTCCAGGGCGGGAACACTGAAGCTTTCTTT. This rearrangement joins TRBV28 to TRBJ1-1; possible D gene TRBD1, 5 bases. The CDR3 extends over 14 amino acids. Germline assignment: CDR1 MDHEN and CDR2 SYDVKM.

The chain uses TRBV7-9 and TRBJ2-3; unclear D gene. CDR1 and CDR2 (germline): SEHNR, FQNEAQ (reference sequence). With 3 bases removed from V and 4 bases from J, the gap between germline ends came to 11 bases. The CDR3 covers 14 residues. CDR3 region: CASSFPTSPDTQYF. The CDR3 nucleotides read TGTGCCAGCAGCTTCCCGACCAGCCCAGATACGCAGTATTTT.

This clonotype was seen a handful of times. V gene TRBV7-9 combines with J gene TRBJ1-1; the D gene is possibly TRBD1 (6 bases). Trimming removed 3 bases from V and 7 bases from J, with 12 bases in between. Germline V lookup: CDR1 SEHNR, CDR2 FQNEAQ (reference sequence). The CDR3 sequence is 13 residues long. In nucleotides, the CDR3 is TGTGCCAGCAGCTTCACTGGACAGTATGAAGCTTTCTTT. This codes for CASSFTGQYEAFF.

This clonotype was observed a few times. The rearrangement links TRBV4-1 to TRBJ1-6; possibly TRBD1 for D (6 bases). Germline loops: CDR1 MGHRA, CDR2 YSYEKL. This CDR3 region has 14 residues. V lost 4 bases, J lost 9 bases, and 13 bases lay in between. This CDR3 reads CASSRGTPLSPLHF. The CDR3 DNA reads TGCGCCAGCAGCCGCGGGACACCGCTTTCACCCCTCCACTTT.

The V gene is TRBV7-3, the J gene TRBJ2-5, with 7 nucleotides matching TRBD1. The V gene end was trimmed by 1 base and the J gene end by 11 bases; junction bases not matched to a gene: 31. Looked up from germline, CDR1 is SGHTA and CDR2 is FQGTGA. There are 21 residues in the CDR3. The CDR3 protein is CASSLRELWGYDRAQYNEQYF. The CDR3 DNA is TGTGCCAGCAGCTTAAGGGAGCTTTGGGGATACGACAGGGCGCAATACAATGAGCAGTACTTC.

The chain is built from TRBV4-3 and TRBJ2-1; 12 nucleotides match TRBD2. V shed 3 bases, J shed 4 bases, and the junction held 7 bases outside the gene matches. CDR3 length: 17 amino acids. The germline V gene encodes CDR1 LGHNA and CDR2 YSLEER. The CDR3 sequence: CASSHGLAGGRYNEQFF. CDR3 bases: TGCGCCAGCAGCCATGGTCTAGCGGGGGGGCGTTACAATGAGCAGTTCTTC.

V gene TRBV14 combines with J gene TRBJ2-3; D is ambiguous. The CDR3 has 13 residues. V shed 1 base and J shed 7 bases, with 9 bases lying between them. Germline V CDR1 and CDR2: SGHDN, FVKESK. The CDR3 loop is CASSQVPVHTQYF. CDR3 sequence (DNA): TGTGCCAGCAGCCAAGTCCCGGTTCATACGCAGTATTTT.

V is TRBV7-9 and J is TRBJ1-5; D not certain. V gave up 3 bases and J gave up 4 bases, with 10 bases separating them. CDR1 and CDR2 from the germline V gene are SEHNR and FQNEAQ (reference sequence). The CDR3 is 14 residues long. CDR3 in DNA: TGTGCCAGCAGCTTTCGAAAGCTAAATCAGCCCCAGCATTTT. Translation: CASSFRKLNQPQHF.